This TCR beta chain was captured in a study of CD8+ T cells in alopecia areata. RNA was isolated and reverse transcribed to cDNA, the sequencing template. Repertoires were generated with immunoSEQ multiplex PCR, while TCRdb's copy carries only in-frame clones and drops some. Here the sample spans some 240,000 clones, around 62% being singletons. This clone was found a few times. Germline lookup yields CDR1 SGHAT and CDR2 FQNNGV. The CDR3 length is 15 residues. Trimming took off 4 bases at V and 2 bases at J, with 14 bases between the two ends. The origin of this receptor is a human donor with alopecia areata. This chain uses TRBV11-2 with TRBJ2-5; either TRBD1 or TRBD2 may fit D (6 bases each). Specimen: CD4+ T cells sorted from blood, collected at week 0. CDR3 sequence (DNA): TGTGCCAGCAGCTCGTGGGGGGCGGAACAAGAGACCCAGTACTTC. Translated, it gives CASSSWGAEQETQYF.